This is a list of T cell receptor beta chains from one sample in a study of CD8+ T cells in alopecia areata. Sequencing was performed with immunoSEQ multiplex PCR; in TCRdb, only in-frame clones are kept and a portion is missing. Altogether nearly 200,000 clones are present, 58% being singletons, with the ten largest covering about 5%. The sequenced sample was CD4+ T cells sorted from blood, obtained at week 24, from a patient treated with tofacitinib. The source is a human donor with alopecia areata. Both conserved end residues are part of each CDR3. D genes are given only for firm matches. Not every row has a clone size; where given, it reads once, few, many or a size class.

j_call: TRBJ2-3
d_call: TRBD1
v_call: TRBV7-2
clone_size: few
cdr3_length: 14
cdr3_nt: TGTGCCAGCAGCTCGACAGGGGACACAGATACGCAGTATTTT
cdr3_aa: CASSSTGDTDTQYF

j_call: TRBJ1-2
d_call: -
v_call: TRBV7-9
clone_size: -
cdr3_length: 12
cdr3_nt: TGTGCCAGCAGCTTAGTGGACAACGGCTACACCTTC
cdr3_aa: CASSLVDNGYTF

j_call: TRBJ2-1
d_call: -
v_call: TRBV15
clone_size: many
cdr3_length: 13
cdr3_nt: TGTGCCACCAAGTTGGCCGGAGGTAATGAGCAGTTCTTC
cdr3_aa: CATKLAGGNEQFF

j_call: TRBJ2-5
d_call: -
v_call: TRBV7-2
clone_size: -
cdr3_length: 15
cdr3_nt: TGTGCCAGCAGCTTAGTTTCAGGAATGTCGGAGACCCAGTACTTC
cdr3_aa: CASSLVSGMSETQYF

j_call: TRBJ2-6
d_call: -
v_call: TRBV7-7
clone_size: -
cdr3_length: 16
cdr3_nt: TGTGCCAGCAGCTTAGGATCGGGGTCAGGGGCCAACGTCCTGACTTTC
cdr3_aa: CASSLGSGSGANVLTF

j_call: TRBJ2-3
d_call: -
v_call: TRBV9
clone_size: -
cdr3_length: 15
cdr3_nt: TGTGCCAGCAGCTCCATAGGTCTAGGAGAAGATACGCAGTATTTT
cdr3_aa: CASSSIGLGEDTQYF

j_call: TRBJ2-3
d_call: -
v_call: TRBV5-1
clone_size: -
cdr3_length: 13
cdr3_nt: TGCGCCACCGGAGGGGCGGGCACAGATACGCAGTATTTT
cdr3_aa: CATGGAGTDTQYF

j_call: TRBJ2-1
d_call: -
v_call: TRBV20-1
clone_size: -
cdr3_length: 11
cdr3_nt: TGCAGTGCTAGCGCCTCCCTTGAGCAGTTCTTC
cdr3_aa: CSASASLEQFF

j_call: TRBJ2-2
d_call: TRBD1
v_call: TRBV11-2
clone_size: few
cdr3_length: 16
cdr3_nt: TGTGCCAGCAGCAATAACCGGCCGAACAGGGGCGGGGAGCTGTTTTTT
cdr3_aa: CASSNNRPNRGGELFF

j_call: TRBJ2-1
d_call: -
v_call: TRBV29-1
clone_size: few
cdr3_length: 17
cdr3_nt: TGCAGCGTTGAAGACGACTATGGGGGAAGCTCCTACAATGAGCAGTTCTTC
cdr3_aa: CSVEDDYGGSSYNEQFF

j_call: TRBJ1-2
d_call: -
v_call: TRBV18
clone_size: -
cdr3_length: 14
cdr3_nt: TGTGCCAGCTCACCGTCCAGGGAGGTCTATGGCTACACCTTC
cdr3_aa: CASSPSREVYGYTF

j_call: TRBJ2-1
d_call: -
v_call: TRBV2
clone_size: -
cdr3_length: 14
cdr3_nt: TGTGCCAGCAGTGATCAGCTAGGGACCGTTGAGCAGTTCTTC
cdr3_aa: CASSDQLGTVEQFF

j_call: TRBJ2-5
d_call: TRBD1
v_call: TRBV6-1
clone_size: -
cdr3_length: 21
cdr3_nt: TGTGCCAGCAGTAAAGAACCCATAAGCTGGGGTCCGACAGGGTACGGGGAGACCCAGTACTTC
cdr3_aa: CASSKEPISWGPTGYGETQYF

j_call: TRBJ2-1
d_call: -
v_call: TRBV7-3
clone_size: few
cdr3_length: 13
cdr3_nt: TGTGCCAGCAGCTTAAATCGCTACAATGAGCAGTTCTTC
cdr3_aa: CASSLNRYNEQFF

j_call: TRBJ1-3
d_call: -
v_call: TRBV25-1
clone_size: many
cdr3_length: 17
cdr3_nt: TGTGCCAGCAGTGAATGGGGCAGGTCCTACTCTGGAAACACCATATATTTT
cdr3_aa: CASSEWGRSYSGNTIYF

j_call: TRBJ1-5
d_call: -
v_call: TRBV6-5
clone_size: once
cdr3_length: 12
cdr3_nt: TGTGCCAGCGGGGGGGCCGGTCAGCCCCAGCATTTT
cdr3_aa: CASGGAGQPQHF

j_call: TRBJ1-6
d_call: -
v_call: TRBV27
clone_size: few
cdr3_length: 15
cdr3_nt: TGTGCCAGCACGGGGGGAAGGGGAAATAATTCACCCCTCCACTTT
cdr3_aa: CASTGGRGNNSPLHF

j_call: TRBJ1-2
d_call: -
v_call: TRBV29-1
clone_size: -
cdr3_length: 13
cdr3_nt: TGCAGCGTTGTATGGGGGTTGTCGCAGGGCTACACCTTC
cdr3_aa: CSVVWGLSQGYTF

j_call: TRBJ1-5
d_call: -
v_call: TRBV9
clone_size: -
cdr3_length: 15
cdr3_nt: TGTGCCAGCAGCGTAGGAGGGTCAGGCAATCAGCCCCAGCATTTT
cdr3_aa: CASSVGGSGNQPQHF

j_call: TRBJ1-5
d_call: -
v_call: TRBV6-5
clone_size: few
cdr3_length: 13
cdr3_nt: TGTGCCAGCAGTTACACGGTCGATCAGCCCCAGCATTTT
cdr3_aa: CASSYTVDQPQHF

j_call: TRBJ2-1
d_call: -
v_call: TRBV30
clone_size: -
cdr3_length: 15
cdr3_nt: TGTGCCTGGAGTGTACGGGGCTCCCCCTACAATGAGCAGTTCTTC
cdr3_aa: CAWSVRGSPYNEQFF

j_call: TRBJ1-2
d_call: TRBD1
v_call: TRBV29-1
clone_size: -
cdr3_length: 14
cdr3_nt: TGCAGCGTCGGTGAGACAGGGGGCGGCTATGGCTACACCTTC
cdr3_aa: CSVGETGGGYGYTF

j_call: TRBJ2-3
d_call: -
v_call: TRBV28
clone_size: few
cdr3_length: 12
cdr3_nt: TGTGCCAGCAGTCCCGGGGTGGTTACGCAGTATTTT
cdr3_aa: CASSPGVVTQYF

j_call: TRBJ2-7
d_call: -
v_call: TRBV5-6
clone_size: -
cdr3_length: 14
cdr3_nt: TGTGCCAGCAGCTTCCTGGGGTTCGGATACGAGCAGTACTTC
cdr3_aa: CASSFLGFGYEQYF

j_call: TRBJ2-7
d_call: -
v_call: TRBV21-1
clone_size: -
cdr3_length: 11
cdr3_nt: TGTGCCAGCAGCATAGGCTACGAGCAGTACTTC
cdr3_aa: CASSIGYEQYF

j_call: TRBJ2-2
d_call: -
v_call: TRBV18
clone_size: -
cdr3_length: 13
cdr3_nt: TGTGCCAGCTCACCGGAGGGTACCGGGGAGCTGTTTTTT
cdr3_aa: CASSPEGTGELFF

j_call: TRBJ2-1
d_call: -
v_call: TRBV7-3
clone_size: -
cdr3_length: 15
cdr3_nt: TGTGCCAGCAGCTTATGGGGTGGGGAGGACAATGAGCAGTTCTTC
cdr3_aa: CASSLWGGEDNEQFF

j_call: TRBJ1-2
d_call: TRBD1
v_call: TRBV18
clone_size: -
cdr3_length: 14
cdr3_nt: TGTGCCAGCTCACCATCTCGACAGGGGGATGGCTACACCTTC
cdr3_aa: CASSPSRQGDGYTF

j_call: TRBJ2-1
d_call: -
v_call: TRBV29-1
clone_size: -
cdr3_length: 19
cdr3_nt: TGCAGCGTGGCCGGGACACGGTCTAGAGGGGGGAAAGTGTACAATGAGCAGTTCTTC
cdr3_aa: CSVAGTRSRGGKVYNEQFF

j_call: TRBJ2-5
d_call: -
v_call: TRBV2
clone_size: -
cdr3_length: 10
cdr3_nt: TGTGCCAGCAGTGGACAGAGTCCGGACTTC
cdr3_aa: CASSGQSPDF

j_call: TRBJ2-6
d_call: TRBD1
v_call: TRBV7-2
clone_size: few
cdr3_length: 16
cdr3_nt: TGTGCCAGCAGCTTGACAGGGGCCTCTGGGGCCAACGTCCTGACTTTC
cdr3_aa: CASSLTGASGANVLTF

j_call: TRBJ2-1
d_call: -
v_call: TRBV7-8
clone_size: -
cdr3_length: 15
cdr3_nt: TGTGCCAGCAGCTTAGGAGACAGCTCCTACAATGAGCAGTTCTTC
cdr3_aa: CASSLGDSSYNEQFF

j_call: TRBJ2-2
d_call: -
v_call: TRBV30
clone_size: -
cdr3_length: 13
cdr3_nt: TGTGCCTGGAGTGTAAGCGGTGCCGGGGAGCTGTTTTTT
cdr3_aa: CAWSVSGAGELFF

j_call: TRBJ1-1
d_call: TRBD1
v_call: TRBV2
clone_size: -
cdr3_length: 15
cdr3_nt: TGTGCCAGCAGTCTTTACAGGGGTGCCCACACTGAAGCTTTCTTT
cdr3_aa: CASSLYRGAHTEAFF

j_call: TRBJ1-2
d_call: -
v_call: TRBV7-9
clone_size: -
cdr3_length: 13
cdr3_nt: TGTGCCAGCAGCTCCCAGGGAATTGGTGGCTACACCTTC
cdr3_aa: CASSSQGIGGYTF

j_call: TRBJ2-5
d_call: -
v_call: TRBV29-1
clone_size: -
cdr3_length: 13
cdr3_nt: TGCAGCGTTGGATCCGGGGCCGGAGAGACCCAGTACTTC
cdr3_aa: CSVGSGAGETQYF

j_call: TRBJ1-5
d_call: -
v_call: TRBV9
clone_size: -
cdr3_length: 14
cdr3_nt: TGTGCCAGCAGCTTCCGACAGGTCAATCAGCCCCAGCATTTT
cdr3_aa: CASSFRQVNQPQHF

j_call: TRBJ2-1
d_call: -
v_call: TRBV19
clone_size: -
cdr3_length: 12
cdr3_nt: TGTGCCAGTGACAGCCCACCCAATGAGCAGTTCTTC
cdr3_aa: CASDSPPNEQFF

j_call: TRBJ2-7
d_call: -
v_call: TRBV5-6
clone_size: few
cdr3_length: 15
cdr3_nt: TGTGCCAGCAGCTCACAGGGAAGAAGGTCCTACGAGCAGTACTTC
cdr3_aa: CASSSQGRRSYEQYF

j_call: TRBJ2-3
d_call: -
v_call: TRBV30
clone_size: -
cdr3_length: 13
cdr3_nt: TGTGCCTGGAGCGGTCAGAGCACAGATACGCAGTATTTT
cdr3_aa: CAWSGQSTDTQYF

j_call: TRBJ2-5
d_call: TRBD2
v_call: TRBV7-3
clone_size: once
cdr3_length: 15
cdr3_nt: TGTGCCAGCAGCCCCAGCGGGGGGGCCCAAGAGACCCAGTACTTC
cdr3_aa: CASSPSGGAQETQYF

j_call: TRBJ2-5
d_call: TRBD2
v_call: TRBV15
clone_size: few
cdr3_length: 14
cdr3_nt: TGTGCCACCAGCAGAGATGCGGGAGGAGAGACCCAGTACTTC
cdr3_aa: CATSRDAGGETQYF